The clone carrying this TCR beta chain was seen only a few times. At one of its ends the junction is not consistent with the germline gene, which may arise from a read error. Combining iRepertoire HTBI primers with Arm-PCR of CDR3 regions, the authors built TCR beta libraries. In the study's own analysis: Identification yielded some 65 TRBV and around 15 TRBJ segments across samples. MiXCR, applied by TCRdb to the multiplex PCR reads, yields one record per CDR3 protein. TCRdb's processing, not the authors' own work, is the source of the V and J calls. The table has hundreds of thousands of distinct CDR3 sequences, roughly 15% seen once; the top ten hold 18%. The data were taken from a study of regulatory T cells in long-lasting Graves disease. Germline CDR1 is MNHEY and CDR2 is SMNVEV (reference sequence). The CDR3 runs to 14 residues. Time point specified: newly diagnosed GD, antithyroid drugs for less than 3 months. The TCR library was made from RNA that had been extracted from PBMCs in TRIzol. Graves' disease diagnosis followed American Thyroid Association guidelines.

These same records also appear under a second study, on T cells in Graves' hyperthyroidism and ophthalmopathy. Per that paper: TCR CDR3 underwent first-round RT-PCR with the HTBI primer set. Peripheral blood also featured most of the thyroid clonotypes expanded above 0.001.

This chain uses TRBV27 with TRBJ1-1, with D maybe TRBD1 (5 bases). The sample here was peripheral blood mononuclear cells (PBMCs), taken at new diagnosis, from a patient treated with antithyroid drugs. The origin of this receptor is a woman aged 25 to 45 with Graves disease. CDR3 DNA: TGTGCCAGCAGTTTTTTCCCGGGGGGGAGTGAAGCTCTCTTT. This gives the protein CASSFFPGGSEALF.